This T cell receptor beta chain was identified during a study of blood T cell repertoires in COVID-19. About the research overall: In each case, the material was cDNA or gDNA derived from T cells, B-cell-depleted T cells, or PBMCs.

The CDR3 contains 15 residues. The V gene's germline CDR1 is SGHRS and CDR2 YFSETQ. J gave up 4 bases and V 5 bases, and 11 bases lay outside the gene matches. Assay: immunoSEQ multiplex PCR; the TCRdb copy retains only in-frame clones and omits some. The data hold some 96,000 clones, with approximately 82% observed a single time. The sequenced sample was peripheral blood. This sequence joins TRBV5-1 and TRBJ1-1; 7 positions agree with TRBD1. The receptor's source is a human donor in a cohort sampled during active COVID-19. The CDR3 coding sequence is TGCGCCAGCAGACCCGGACAGGCGACGGGCACTGAAGCTTTCTTT. Its translation is CASRPGQATGTEAFF.